The present TCR beta chain was sequenced within a study of blood T cell repertoires in COVID-19. Repertoires were generated with immunoSEQ multiplex PCR, while TCRdb's copy carries only in-frame clones and drops some. The sample records about 400,000 clones, roughly 90% being singletons. The length of the CDR3 is 15 residues. The V segment lost 5 bases and the J segment 2 bases; nucleotides outside the gene matches: 6. Looked up from germline, CDR1 is KGHSH and CDR2 is LQKENI. V gene TRBV18 combines with J gene TRBJ2-3; 8 positions match TRBD1. Sequences were obtained from peripheral blood. The TCR was taken from a woman under 40 with acute or convalescent COVID-19. The CDR3 DNA follows: TGTGCCAGCTCATTCACGGGACAGGACACAGATACGCAGTATTTT. Translated, it gives CASSFTGQDTDTQYF.